Below, 21 T cell receptor beta chains from the same sample are listed, as sequenced in a study of blood T cell repertoires in COVID-19. Here immunoSEQ multiplex PCR was the method, and the copy in TCRdb shows in-frame clones only, minus some. The repertoire holds about 220,000 clones, with approximately 77% as singletons. Sequenced sample: peripheral blood. The source of these receptors is a woman aged 80 or older with acute or convalescent COVID-19.

On this clone itself: This CDR3 is also generated by other DNA sequences in the sample. The V gene is TRBV7-9, the J gene TRBJ1-3; D is unresolved. CDR1 and CDR2 from the germline V gene are SEHNR and FQNEAQ (reference sequence). CDR3 length equals 14 residues. The V gene lost 2 bases and the J gene lost 0 bases, with 5 bases spanning the gap. The CDR3 loop reads CASSLRSSGNTIYF. The CDR3 nucleotides are TGTGCCAGCAGCTTACGGTCCTCTGGAAACACCATATATTTT.

The chain recombines TRBV14 with TRBJ1-1, with 8 bases aligning to TRBD1. The length of the CDR3 is 15 residues. J was trimmed by 3 bases and V by 4 bases; bases with no gene match: 7. The germline gives CDR1 SGHDN, CDR2 FVKESK. In DNA, the CDR3 is TGTGCCAGCAGCCCTTTACAGGGGGGGGACACTGAAGCTTTCTTT. Translating it yields CASSPLQGGDTEAFF.

The rearrangement uses TRBV10-1 and TRBJ2-7, with 7 nucleotides matching TRBD2. The length of the CDR3 is 15 residues. V dropped 4 bases and J dropped 0; count of bases not matched to a gene: 6. Germline V gene data show CDR1 as WNHNN and CDR2 as SYGVQD (reference sequence). The CDR3 coding sequence is TGCGCCAGCAGTGCCCCCGGGGGGAGCTCCTACGAGCAGTACTTC. Translation: CASSAPGGSSYEQYF.

The chain recombines TRBV3-1 (or the pseudogene TRBV3-2) with TRBJ1-2, with D uncertain. Trimming cost V 5 bases and J 4 bases, with 17 bases left between them. Germline V gene sequence: CDR1 LGHDT, CDR2 YNNKEL (reference sequence). This CDR3 has 15 amino acids. The CDR3 spells CASSDDFGFTYGYTF. Here the CDR3 DNA reads TGTGCCAGCAGCGACGATTTCGGGTTCACCTATGGCTACACCTTC.

This clone showed up just a few times. The chain has TRBV14 and TRBJ2-1; TRBD2 is a possible D gene (6 bases). Germline assignment: CDR1 SGHDN and CDR2 FVKESK. V lost 4 bases and J 8 bases, leaving 18 bases between the germline ends. The CDR3 is 15 amino acids. CDR3 sequence (DNA): TGTGCCAGCAGCCTTCCCGGGACTGGCGGGGATGAGCAGTTCTTC. Protein: CASSLPGTGGDEQFF.

The chain joins TRBV11-3 to TRBJ1-1, with D unresolved. V dropped 2 bases and J dropped 2 bases, with 6 bases sitting between them. The germline V gene has CDR1 SGHNT and CDR2 YENEEA. The CDR3 is 13 amino acids. The CDR3 spells CASSLYFNTEAFF. CDR3 coding DNA: TGTGCCAGCAGCTTATACTTTAACACTGAAGCTTTCTTT.

This sequence joins TRBV7-6 and TRBJ1-1; the D is unclear. Germline V gene lookup returns CDR1 SGHVS and CDR2 FNYEAQ. V lost 5 bases, J lost 5 bases, and 6 bases lay in between. The CDR3 runs to 11 residues. CDR3 in DNA: TGTGCCAGCAGCCTTTTAACTGAAGCTTTCTTT. Protein: CASSLLTEAFF.

V gene TRBV7-9 combines with J gene TRBJ2-7, with 13 bases lining up with TRBD2. Unmatched junction bases numbered 6, after V lost 5 bases and J lost 2 bases. From germline, CDR1 is SEHNR and CDR2 FQNEAQ (reference sequence). The CDR3 is 16 amino acids. The CDR3 sequence is CASSRGTSGATYEQYF. The CDR3 DNA reads as TGTGCCAGCAGCAGGGGGACTAGCGGGGCAACCTACGAGCAGTACTTC.

Points on this clone: The sample contains more than one DNA sequence encoding this CDR3. This chain connects TRBV4-3 to TRBJ1-5; TRBD1 agrees at 7 bases. The CDR3 is 17 residues long. Germline CDR1 is LGHNA and CDR2 is YSLEER. The J segment lost 0 bases and the V segment lost 0 bases, leaving 5 bases of the junction unmatched. This CDR3 reads CASSQDPQGGSNQPQHF. CDR3 in DNA: TGCGCCAGCAGCCAAGATCCCCAGGGGGGTAGCAATCAGCCCCAGCATTTT.

V is TRBV5-1 and J is TRBJ1-2; a weak D match, TRBD1 (6 bases). The CDR3 has 15 residues. Germline V gives CDR1 SGHRS, CDR2 YFSETQ. V lost 0 bases and J lost 2, with 11 bases in between. The CDR3 nucleotides are TGCGCCAGCAGCTTGGTACAGGGAACGAACTATGGCTACACCTTC. This sequence encodes CASSLVQGTNYGYTF.

This chain links TRBV12-3 or TRBV12-4 with TRBJ1-1, with D possibly matching TRBD1 (6 bases). This CDR3 is 12 amino acids long. Trimming took off 5 bases at V and 6 bases at J, with 10 bases between the two ends. The CDR3: CASSGYRAEAFF. CDR3 coding DNA: TGTGCCAGCAGTGGATACAGGGCTGAAGCTTTCTTT.

The chain is built from TRBV4-1 and TRBJ1-4, with 7 bases matching TRBD1. Trimming at V came to 7 bases and at J to 0 bases, leaving 5 bases not matched to a gene. The CDR3 contains 15 residues. In germline, CDR1 is MGHRA, CDR2 YSYEKL. The CDR3 bases are TGCGCCAGCAACAGGGGCGATTCAACTAATGAAAAACTGTTTTTT. As protein: CASNRGDSTNEKLFF.

The CDR3 coding sequence is TGTGCTAGTGGTCCCCCCGGAGTAAACTATGGCTACACCTTC. Translation gives CASGPPGVNYGYTF. The gene calls are TRBV12-5 and TRBJ1-2, with no clear D. This CDR3 is built from 14 residues. From germline, CDR1 is LGHNT and CDR2 FRNRAP. The V gene lost 5 bases and the J gene lost 2 bases, with 12 bases spanning the gap.

This clone has only a few counts. The J gene is TRBJ2-5, the V gene TRBV7-9, with 13 bases aligning to TRBD2. Germline V lookup: CDR1 SEHNR, CDR2 FQNEAQ (reference sequence). The CDR3 runs to 16 residues. V trimming: 1 base; J trimming: 3 bases; junction bases outside the gene matches: 2. CDR3 in amino acids: CASSLGTSGGKETQYF. In DNA form, the CDR3 reads TGTGCCAGCAGCTTAGGGACTAGCGGGGGAAAAGAGACCCAGTACTTC.

The chain links TRBV19 to TRBJ2-5; possible D gene TRBD2, 7 bases. V shed 5 bases and J shed 1 base, with 11 bases lying between them. The germline gives CDR1 LNHDA, CDR2 SQIVND (reference sequence). CDR3 length: 14 amino acids. CDR3 sequence: CASSSAGAQETQYF. The CDR3, as DNA: TGTGCCAGTAGTTCGGCGGGGGCCCAAGAGACCCAGTACTTC. The whole variable domain, remainder taken from reference TRBV19 and TRBJ2-5, is DGGITQSPKYLFRKEGQNVTLSCEQNLNHDAMYWYRQDPGQGLRLIYYSQIVNDFQKGDIAEGYSVSREKKESFPLTVTSAQKNPTAFYLCASSSAGAQETQYFGPGTRLLVL.

In this sample, this clone turned up a few times. J is TRBJ1-1 and V is TRBV19; D gene uncertain. Germline CDR1 and CDR2: LNHDA and SQIVND (reference sequence). There are 13 residues in the CDR3. V lost 6 bases to trimming and J lost 0 bases, with 8 bases between them. CDR3 in amino acids: CASSLQMNTEAFF. The CDR3 DNA reads as TGTGCCAGTAGCCTACAGATGAACACTGAAGCTTTCTTT.

The V and J genes are TRBV3-1 (or the pseudogene TRBV3-2) and TRBJ2-3, with D uncertain. V lost 0 bases and J 2 bases, leaving 6 bases between the germline ends. There are 14 residues in the CDR3. The germline CDR1 and CDR2 sequences are LGHDT and YNNKEL (reference sequence). The CDR3 here is CASSQDPVTDTQYF. CDR3 DNA sequence: TGTGCCAGCAGCCAAGATCCGGTCACAGATACGCAGTATTTT.

Of note for this clone: This same CDR3 is encoded by further DNA sequences in the sample. This chain connects TRBV2 to TRBJ1-1; D may be TRBD1 (6 bases). Trimming stripped 6 bases from V and 1 base from J, with 12 bases between. The CDR3 has 14 residues. The germline V gene has CDR1 SNHLY and CDR2 FYNNEI. CDR3 sequence: CASRDQGRNTEAFF. CDR3 sequence (DNA): TGTGCCAGCAGGGACCAGGGGAGGAACACTGAAGCTTTCTTT.

The CDR3 DNA reads TGTGCCAGCAGTTTGTCCCGCTACAGTTCACCCCTCCACTTT. Amino acids: CASSLSRYSSPLHF. The chain has TRBV27 and TRBJ1-6, with no clear D. With 3 bases removed from V and 9 bases from J, the gap between germline ends came to 12 bases. The CDR3 is made up of 14 amino acids. CDR1 is MNHEY and CDR2 is SMNVEV in the germline V gene (reference sequence).

V usage is TRBV27 and J usage is TRBJ2-7; perhaps TRBD2 as D (6 bases). CDR1 is MNHEY and CDR2 is SMNVEV in the germline V gene (reference sequence). V lost 3 bases, J lost 2 bases, and 17 bases lay in between. CDR3 size: 16 residues. The CDR3, as DNA: TGTGCCAGCAGTTTCCACTCCGGAGGGGCGGCCTACGAGCAGTACTTC. This translates into CASSFHSGGAAYEQYF.

The rearrangement links TRBV19 to TRBJ1-5, with TRBD1 matching over 7 bases. This CDR3 contains 14 residues. The V and J ends lost 9 bases and 6 bases, in that order; junction bases with no gene match: 11. Germline CDR1 reads LNHDA; CDR2 reads SQIVND (reference sequence). The CDR3 spells CASAGQVYPQPQHF. CDR3 DNA sequence: TGTGCCAGCGCAGGACAGGTGTATCCTCAGCCCCAGCATTTT.